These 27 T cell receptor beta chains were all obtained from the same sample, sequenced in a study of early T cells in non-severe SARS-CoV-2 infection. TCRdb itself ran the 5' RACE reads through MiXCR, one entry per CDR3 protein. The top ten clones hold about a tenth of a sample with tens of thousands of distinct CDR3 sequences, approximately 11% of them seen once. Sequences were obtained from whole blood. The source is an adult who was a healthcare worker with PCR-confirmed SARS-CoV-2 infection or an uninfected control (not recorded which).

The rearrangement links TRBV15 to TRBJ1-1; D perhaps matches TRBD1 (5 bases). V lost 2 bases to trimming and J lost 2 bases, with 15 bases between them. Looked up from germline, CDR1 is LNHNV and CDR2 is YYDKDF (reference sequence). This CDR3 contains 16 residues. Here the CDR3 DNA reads TGTGCCACCAGCAGATCATCGGGACCGAGCAACACTGAAGCTTTCTTT. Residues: CATSRSSGPSNTEAFF. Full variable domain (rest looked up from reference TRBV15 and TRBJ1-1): DAMVIQNPRYQVTQFGKPVTLSCSQTLNHNVMYWYQQKSSQAPKLLFHYYDKDFNNEADTPDNFQSRRPNTSFCFLDIRSPGLGDTAMYLCATSRSSGPSNTEAFFGQGTRLTVV.

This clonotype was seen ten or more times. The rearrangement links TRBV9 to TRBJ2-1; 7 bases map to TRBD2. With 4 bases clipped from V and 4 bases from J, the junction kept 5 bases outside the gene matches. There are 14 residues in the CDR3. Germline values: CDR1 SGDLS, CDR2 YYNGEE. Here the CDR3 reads CASSSGGKYNEQFF. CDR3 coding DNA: TGTGCCAGCAGCTCCGGGGGGAAGTACAATGAGCAGTTCTTC.

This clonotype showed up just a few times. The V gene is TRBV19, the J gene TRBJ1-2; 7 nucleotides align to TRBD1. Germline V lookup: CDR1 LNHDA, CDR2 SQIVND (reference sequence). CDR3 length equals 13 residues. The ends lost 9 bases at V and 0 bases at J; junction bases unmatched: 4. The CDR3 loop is CASQGVSNYGYTF. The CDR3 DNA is TGTGCCAGCCAGGGGGTTTCTAACTATGGCTACACCTTC.

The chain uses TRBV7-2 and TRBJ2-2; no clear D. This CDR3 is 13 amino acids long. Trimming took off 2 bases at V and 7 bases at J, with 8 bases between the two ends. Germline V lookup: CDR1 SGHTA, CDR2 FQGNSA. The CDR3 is CASSLHGDGELFF. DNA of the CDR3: TGTGCCAGCAGCTTACATGGCGACGGGGAGCTGTTTTTT.

CDR3 protein: CASSFGQTSMAQYF. The CDR3 DNA reads TGTGCCAGCAGCTTCGGGCAGACCTCAATGGCCCAGTACTTC. The rearrangement joins TRBV7-9 to TRBJ2-5, with no clear D. The germline gives CDR1 SEHNR, CDR2 FQNEAQ (reference sequence). Trimming cost V 3 bases and J 9 bases, with 17 bases left between them. The CDR3 covers 14 residues.

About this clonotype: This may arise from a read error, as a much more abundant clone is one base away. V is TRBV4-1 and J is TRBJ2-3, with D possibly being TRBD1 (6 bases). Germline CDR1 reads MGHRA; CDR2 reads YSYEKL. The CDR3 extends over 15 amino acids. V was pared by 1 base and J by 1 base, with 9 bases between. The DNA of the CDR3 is TGCGCCAGCAGCCAAGGGGGGCCGCGCACAGATACGCAGTATTTT. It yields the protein CASSQGGPRTDTQYF.

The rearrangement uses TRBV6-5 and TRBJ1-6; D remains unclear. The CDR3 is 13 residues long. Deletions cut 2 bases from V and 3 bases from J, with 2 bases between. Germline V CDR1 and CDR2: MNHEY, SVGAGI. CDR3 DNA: TGTGCCAGCAGTTACGGCTATAATTCACCCCTCCACTTT. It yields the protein CASSYGYNSPLHF.

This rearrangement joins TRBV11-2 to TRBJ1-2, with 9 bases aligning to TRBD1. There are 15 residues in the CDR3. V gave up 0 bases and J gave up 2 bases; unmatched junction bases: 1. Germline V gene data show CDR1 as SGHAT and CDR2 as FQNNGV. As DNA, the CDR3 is TGTGCCAGCAGCTTAGAACAGGGGGCGAACTATGGCTACACCTTC. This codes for CASSLEQGANYGYTF.

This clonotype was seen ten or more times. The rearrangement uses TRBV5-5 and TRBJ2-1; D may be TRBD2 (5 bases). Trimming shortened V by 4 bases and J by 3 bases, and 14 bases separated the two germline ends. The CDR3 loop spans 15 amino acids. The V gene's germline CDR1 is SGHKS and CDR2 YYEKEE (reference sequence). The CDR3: CASSPGLNLYNEQFF. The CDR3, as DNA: TGTGCCAGCAGCCCAGGACTGAACCTCTACAATGAGCAGTTCTTC.

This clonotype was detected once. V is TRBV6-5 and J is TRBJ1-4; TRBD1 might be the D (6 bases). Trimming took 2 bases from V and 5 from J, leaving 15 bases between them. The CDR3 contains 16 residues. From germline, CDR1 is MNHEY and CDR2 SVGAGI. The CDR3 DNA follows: TGTGCCAGCAGTTACAGCACAGGGTTGAGGAATGAAAAACTGTTTTTT. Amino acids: CASSYSTGLRNEKLFF.

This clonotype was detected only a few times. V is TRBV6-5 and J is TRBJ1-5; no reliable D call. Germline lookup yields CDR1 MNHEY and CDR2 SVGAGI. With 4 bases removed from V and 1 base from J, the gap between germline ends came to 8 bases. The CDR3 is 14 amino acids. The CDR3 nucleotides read TGTGCCAGCAGTTGGACGGGGAGCAATCAGCCCCAGCATTTT. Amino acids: CASSWTGSNQPQHF.

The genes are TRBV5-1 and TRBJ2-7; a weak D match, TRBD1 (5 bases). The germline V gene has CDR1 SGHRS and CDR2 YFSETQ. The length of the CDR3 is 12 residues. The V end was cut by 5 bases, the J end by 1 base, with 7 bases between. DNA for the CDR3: TGCGCCAGCAGACAGGATTCCTACGAGCAGTACTTC. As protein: CASRQDSYEQYF. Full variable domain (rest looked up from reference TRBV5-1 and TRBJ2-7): KAGVTQTPRYLIKTRGQQVTLSCSPISGHRSVSWYQQTPGQGLQFLFEYFSETQRNKGNFPGRFSGRQFSNSRSEMNVSTLELGDSALYLCASRQDSYEQYFGPGTRLTVT.

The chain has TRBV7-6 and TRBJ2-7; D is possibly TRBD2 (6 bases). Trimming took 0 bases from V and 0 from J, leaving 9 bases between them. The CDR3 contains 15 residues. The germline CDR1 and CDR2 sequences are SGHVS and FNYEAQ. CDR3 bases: TGTGCCAGCAGCTTAGCAGGGGACTTCTCCTACGAGCAGTACTTC. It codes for CASSLAGDFSYEQYF.

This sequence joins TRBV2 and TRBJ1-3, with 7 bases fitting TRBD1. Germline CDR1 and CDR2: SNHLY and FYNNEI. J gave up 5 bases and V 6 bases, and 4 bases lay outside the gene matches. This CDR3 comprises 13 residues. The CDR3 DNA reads TGTGCCAGCAGAACAGGGGAACGAAACACCATATATTTT. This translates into CASRTGERNTIYF. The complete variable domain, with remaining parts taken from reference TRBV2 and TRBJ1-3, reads EPEVTQTPSHQVTQMGQEVILRCVPISNHLYFYWYRQILGQKVEFLVSFYNNEISEKSEIFDDQFSVERPDGSNFTLKIRSTKLEDSAMYFCASRTGERNTIYFGEGSWLTVV.

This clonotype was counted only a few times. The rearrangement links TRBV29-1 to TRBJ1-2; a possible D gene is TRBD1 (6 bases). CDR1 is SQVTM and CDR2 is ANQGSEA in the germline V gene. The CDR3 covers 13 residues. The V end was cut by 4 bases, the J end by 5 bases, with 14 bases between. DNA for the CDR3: TGCAGCGTTGGAGGGGGAGAGGGTTATGGCTACACCTTC. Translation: CSVGGGEGYGYTF.

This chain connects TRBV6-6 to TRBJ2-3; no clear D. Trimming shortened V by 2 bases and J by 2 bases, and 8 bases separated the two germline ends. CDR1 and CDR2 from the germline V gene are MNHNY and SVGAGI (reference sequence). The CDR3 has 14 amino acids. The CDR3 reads CASSYSTDTDTQYF. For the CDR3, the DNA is TGTGCCAGCAGTTACAGCACGGACACAGATACGCAGTATTTT.

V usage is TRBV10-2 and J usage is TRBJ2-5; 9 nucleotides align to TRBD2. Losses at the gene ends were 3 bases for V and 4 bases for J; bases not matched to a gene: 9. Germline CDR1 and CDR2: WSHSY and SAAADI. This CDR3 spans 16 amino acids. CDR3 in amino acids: CASSDSGGRDRETQYF. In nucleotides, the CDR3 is TGCGCCAGCAGTGACAGCGGGGGGCGGGATAGAGAGACCCAGTACTTC.

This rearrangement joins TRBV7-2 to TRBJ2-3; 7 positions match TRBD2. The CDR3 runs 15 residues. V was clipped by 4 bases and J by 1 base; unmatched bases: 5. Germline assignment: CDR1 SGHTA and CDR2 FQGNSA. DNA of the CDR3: TGTGCCAGCAGCTCAGGACTAGGGGGCACAGATACGCAGTATTTT. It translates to CASSSGLGGTDTQYF.

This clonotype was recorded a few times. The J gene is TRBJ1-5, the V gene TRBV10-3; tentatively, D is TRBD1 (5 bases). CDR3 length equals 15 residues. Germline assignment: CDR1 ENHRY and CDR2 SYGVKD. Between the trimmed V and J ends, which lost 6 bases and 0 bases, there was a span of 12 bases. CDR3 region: CAISSGGTSNQPQHF. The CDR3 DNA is TGTGCCATCAGCTCGGGGGGGACTAGCAATCAGCCCCAGCATTTT.

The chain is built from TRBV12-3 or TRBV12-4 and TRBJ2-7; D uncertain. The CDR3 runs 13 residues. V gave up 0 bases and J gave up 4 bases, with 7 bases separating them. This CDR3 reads CASSLAGRYEQYF. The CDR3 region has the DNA TGTGCCAGCAGTTTAGCCGGACGATACGAGCAGTACTTC.

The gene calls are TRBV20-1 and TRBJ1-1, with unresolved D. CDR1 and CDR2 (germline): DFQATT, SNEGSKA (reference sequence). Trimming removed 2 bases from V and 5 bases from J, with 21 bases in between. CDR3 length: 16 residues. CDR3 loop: CSARTVAGIGETEAFF. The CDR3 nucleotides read TGCAGTGCTAGAACGGTCGCAGGAATAGGCGAAACTGAAGCTTTCTTT.

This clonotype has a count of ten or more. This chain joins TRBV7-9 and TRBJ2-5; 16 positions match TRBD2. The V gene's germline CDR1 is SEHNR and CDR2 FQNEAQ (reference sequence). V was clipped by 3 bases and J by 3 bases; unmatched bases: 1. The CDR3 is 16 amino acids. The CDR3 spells CASSLGTSGREETQYF. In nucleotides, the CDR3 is TGTGCCAGCAGCTTGGGGACTAGCGGGAGGGAAGAGACCCAGTACTTC.

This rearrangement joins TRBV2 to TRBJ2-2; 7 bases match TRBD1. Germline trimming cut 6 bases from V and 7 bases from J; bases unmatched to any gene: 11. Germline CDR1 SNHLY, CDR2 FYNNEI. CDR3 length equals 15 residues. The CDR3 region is CASSGSGTVDGELFF. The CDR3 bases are TGTGCCAGCAGCGGATCCGGGACAGTGGACGGGGAGCTGTTTTTT. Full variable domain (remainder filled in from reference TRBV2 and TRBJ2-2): EPEVTQTPSHQVTQMGQEVILRCVPISNHLYFYWYRQILGQKVEFLVSFYNNEISEKSEIFDDQFSVERPDGSNFTLKIRSTKLEDSAMYFCASSGSGTVDGELFFGEGSRLTVL.

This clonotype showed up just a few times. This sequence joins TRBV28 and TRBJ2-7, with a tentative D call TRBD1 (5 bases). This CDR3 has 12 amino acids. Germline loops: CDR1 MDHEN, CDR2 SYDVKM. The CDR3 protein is CAGAASSYEQYF. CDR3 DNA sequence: TGTGCTGGGGCAGCGAGCTCCTACGAGCAGTACTTC.

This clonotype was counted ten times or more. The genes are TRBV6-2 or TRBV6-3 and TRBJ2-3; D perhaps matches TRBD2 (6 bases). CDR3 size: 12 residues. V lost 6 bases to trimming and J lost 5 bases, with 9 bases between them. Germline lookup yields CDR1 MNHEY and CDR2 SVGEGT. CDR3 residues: CASSPGVDTQYF. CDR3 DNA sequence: TGTGCCAGCAGCCCGGGGGTAGATACGCAGTATTTT.

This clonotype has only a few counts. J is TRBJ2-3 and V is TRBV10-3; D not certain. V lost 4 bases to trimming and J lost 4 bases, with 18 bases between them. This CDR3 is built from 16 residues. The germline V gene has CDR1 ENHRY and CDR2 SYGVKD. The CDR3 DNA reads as TGTGCCATCAGTGGCCCCGTAGACGGTTTTGCAGATACGCAGTATTTT. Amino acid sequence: CAISGPVDGFADTQYF.

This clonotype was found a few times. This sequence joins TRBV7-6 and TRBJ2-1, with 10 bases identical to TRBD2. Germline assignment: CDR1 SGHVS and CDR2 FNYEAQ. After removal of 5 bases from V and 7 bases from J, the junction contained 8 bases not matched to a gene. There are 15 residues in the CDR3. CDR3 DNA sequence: TGTGCCAGCAGCGGACCTAGCGGGGGCCGAAATGAGCAGTTCTTC. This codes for CASSGPSGGRNEQFF.